This passage covers 9 T cell receptor beta chains from one sample sequenced in a study of post-analysis software for immune sequencing data. Tagging with unique molecular identifiers was a feature of the TCR beta cDNA libraries. TCRdb ran MiXCR on the PCR reads and lists one entry per CDR3 protein. The sample records roughly 580,000 distinct CDR3 sequences, around 47% being singletons. These receptors have no identified antigens. General study results and limits: Five TRBV segments were significantly more frequent in patients than in controls. TRBV5-6, TRBV5-1 and TRBV20-1 were among these segments.

Sequencing was done on a sample of blood. The receptors originated from a girl between 5 and 17 years old with multiple sclerosis.

This clonotype showed up just a few times. This chain links TRBV4-1 with TRBJ1-2, with D unresolved. V was pared by 0 bases and J by 0 bases, with 8 bases between. Germline CDR1 MGHRA, CDR2 YSYEKL. The CDR3 is made up of 15 amino acids. The CDR3 DNA follows: TGCGCCAGCAGCCAAGAGCGGCCGACTAACTATGGCTACACCTTC. It encodes CASSQERPTNYGYTF.

This chain uses TRBV12-3 or TRBV12-4 with TRBJ2-1; unclear D gene. CDR3 size: 11 residues. V was cut by 3 bases and J by 11 bases, with 8 bases left in between. The CDR3 region is CASSFSHQQFF. The CDR3 region has the DNA TGTGCCAGCAGTTTTTCTCACCAGCAGTTCTTC.

The chain is built from TRBV6-2 or TRBV6-3 and TRBJ2-7; D unresolved. Deletions cut 2 bases from V and 2 bases from J, with 16 bases between. This CDR3 region has 16 residues. CDR1 is MNHEY and CDR2 is SVGEGT in the germline V gene. The DNA for the CDR3 is TGTGCCAGCAGTTACAATTTTCGAGCGACCACCTACGAGCAGTACTTC. It yields the protein CASSYNFRATTYEQYF.

The chain links TRBV29-1 to TRBJ2-3; D might be TRBD1 (5 bases). V lost 4 bases and J 5 bases, leaving 13 bases between the germline ends. The CDR3 consists of 13 residues. Germline CDR1 is SQVTM and CDR2 is ANQGSEA. CDR3: CSVGPGRGDTQYF. In DNA, the CDR3 is TGCAGCGTTGGGCCAGGGCGAGGAGATACGCAGTATTTT.

The chain employs TRBV5-1 and TRBJ2-7; 9 bases are shared with TRBD1. CDR1 is SGHRS, CDR2 YFSETQ, per germline. The CDR3 extends over 14 amino acids. V shed 4 bases, J shed 3 bases, and the junction held 5 bases outside the gene matches. The CDR3 DNA reads TGCGCCAGCAGCCAGGGGACAGGGTTCTACGAGCAGTACTTC. It encodes CASSQGTGFYEQYF.

The DNA for the CDR3 is TGTGCCAGTAGTGACTCCGGACGGCTGCAAGAGACCCAGTACTTC. It encodes CASSDSGRLQETQYF. The chain couples TRBV19 to TRBJ2-5, with unresolved D. V was shortened by 5 bases and J by 2 bases, with 15 bases between the two germline ends. CDR1 is LNHDA and CDR2 is SQIVND in the germline V gene (reference sequence). This CDR3 region has 15 residues.

This chain connects TRBV12-3 or TRBV12-4 to TRBJ2-1; possible D gene TRBD2, 5 bases. This CDR3 is 12 amino acids long. V was trimmed by 7 bases and J by 2 bases, leaving 6 bases between them. The CDR3 nucleotides are TGTGCCAGCACTAGCCCCTACAATGAGCAGTTCTTC. This codes for CASTSPYNEQFF.

The V and J genes are TRBV5-1 and TRBJ1-2; D is unresolved. CDR3 length: 14 amino acids. V gave up 5 bases and J gave up 4 bases, with 15 bases separating them. In germline, CDR1 is SGHRS, CDR2 YFSETQ. CDR3 sequence reads: CASRKDGKVYGYTF. DNA for the CDR3: TGCGCCAGCAGGAAGGACGGGAAGGTCTATGGCTACACCTTC.

This clonotype was counted a few times. Compared with germline, one end of the junction differs, possibly owing to a read error. The chain is built from TRBV7-7 and TRBJ2-1; 9 bases match TRBD2. There are 12 residues in the CDR3. Germline CDR1 is SSHAT and CDR2 is FNYEAQ (reference sequence). The CDR3 here is CASSPSGIEQFF. As DNA, the CDR3 is TGTGCTAGCAGCCCTAGCGGGATTGAGCAGTTCTTC.